Listed here is a single TCR beta chain. What it binds is not known. The authors ran a second PCR of 7 to 11 cycles using a sample-barcoded 5' primer and a J-beta primer mix. TCRdb analysed the 5' RACE reads with MiXCR anew, one entry per CDR3 protein. This table holds about 680,000 distinct CDR3 sequences, 45% to 50% found once. There are 16 residues in the CDR3. From germline, CDR1 is ENHRY and CDR2 SYGVKD. V shed 4 bases and J 0 bases; nucleotides not matched to a gene: 6. The data belong to a study of blood T cells in healthy people across ages. Study-wide results and limits: Comparison with aged donors showed that long-lived donors had more naive CD4+ cells and higher diversity.

The sample consisted of blood. The source of this sequence is a woman aged 60-70 years in good health. This rearrangement joins TRBV10-3 to TRBJ2-3; the match to TRBD2 covers 8 bases. The CDR3 DNA sequence: TGTGCCATCAGTGGCAAACTAGCGGCTAGCACAGATACGCAGTATTTT. Amino acid sequence: CAISGKLAASTDTQYF.